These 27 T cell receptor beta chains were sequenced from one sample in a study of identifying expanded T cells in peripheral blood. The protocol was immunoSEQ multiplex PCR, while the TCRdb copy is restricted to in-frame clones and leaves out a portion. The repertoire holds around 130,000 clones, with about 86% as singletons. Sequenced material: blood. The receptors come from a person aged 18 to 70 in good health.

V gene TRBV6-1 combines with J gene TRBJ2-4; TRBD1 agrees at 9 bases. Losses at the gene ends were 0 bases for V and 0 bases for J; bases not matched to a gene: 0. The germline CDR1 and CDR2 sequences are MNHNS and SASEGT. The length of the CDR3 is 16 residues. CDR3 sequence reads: CASSEATGGAKNIQYF. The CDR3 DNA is TGTGCCAGCAGTGAAGCGACAGGGGGAGCCAAAAACATTCAGTACTTC.

The CDR3 spells CASSPYLGQGNTEAFF. For the CDR3, the DNA is TGTGCCAGTAGTCCCTACTTGGGACAGGGGAACACTGAAGCTTTCTTT. The chain couples TRBV19 to TRBJ1-1; 9 bases line up with TRBD1. The CDR3 has 16 amino acids. CDR1 is LNHDA and CDR2 is SQIVND in the germline V gene (reference sequence). V lost 5 bases and J lost 1; bases outside the gene matches: 8.

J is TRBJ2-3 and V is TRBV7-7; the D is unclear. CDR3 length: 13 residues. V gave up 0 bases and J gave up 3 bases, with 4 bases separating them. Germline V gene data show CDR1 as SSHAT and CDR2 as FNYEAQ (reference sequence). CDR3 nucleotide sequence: TGTGCCAGCAGCTTAGCCGAGACAGATACGCAGTATTTT. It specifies CASSLAETDTQYF.

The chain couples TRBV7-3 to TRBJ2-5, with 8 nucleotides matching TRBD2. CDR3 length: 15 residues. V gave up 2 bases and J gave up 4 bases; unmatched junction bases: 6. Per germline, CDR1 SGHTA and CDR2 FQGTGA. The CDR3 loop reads CASSLGAGDGETQYF. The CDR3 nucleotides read TGTGCCAGCAGCTTAGGAGCGGGAGACGGAGAGACCCAGTACTTC.

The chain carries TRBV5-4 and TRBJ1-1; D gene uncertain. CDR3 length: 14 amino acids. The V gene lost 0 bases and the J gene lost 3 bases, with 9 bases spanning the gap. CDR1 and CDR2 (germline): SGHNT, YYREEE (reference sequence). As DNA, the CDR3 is TGTGCCAGCAGCTTGGTCCCAGGCCACACTGAAGCTTTCTTT. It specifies CASSLVPGHTEAFF.

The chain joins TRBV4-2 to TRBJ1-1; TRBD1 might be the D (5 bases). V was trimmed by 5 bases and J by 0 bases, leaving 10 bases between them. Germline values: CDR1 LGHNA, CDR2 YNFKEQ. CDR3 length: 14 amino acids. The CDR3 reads CASSGGGMNTEAFF. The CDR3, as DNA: TGTGCCAGCAGCGGGGGGGGGATGAACACTGAAGCTTTCTTT.

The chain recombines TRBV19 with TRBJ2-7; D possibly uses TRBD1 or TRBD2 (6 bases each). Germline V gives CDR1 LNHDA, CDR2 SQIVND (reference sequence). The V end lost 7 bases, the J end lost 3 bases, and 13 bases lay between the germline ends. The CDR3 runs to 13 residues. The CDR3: CASTWGAGYEQYF. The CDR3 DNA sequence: TGTGCCAGTACTTGGGGGGCAGGCTACGAGCAGTACTTC.

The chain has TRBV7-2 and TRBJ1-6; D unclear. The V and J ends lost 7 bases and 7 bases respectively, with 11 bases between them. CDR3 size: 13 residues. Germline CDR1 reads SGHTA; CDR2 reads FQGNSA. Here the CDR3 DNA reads TGTGCCAGCACCCCAGGACCGAATTCACCCCTCCACTTT. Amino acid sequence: CASTPGPNSPLHF.

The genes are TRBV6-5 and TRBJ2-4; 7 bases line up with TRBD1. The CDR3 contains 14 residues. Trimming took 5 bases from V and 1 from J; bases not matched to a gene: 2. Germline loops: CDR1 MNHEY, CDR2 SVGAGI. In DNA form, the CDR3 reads TGTGCCAGCAGTAAGGACAGGGCCAAAAACATTCAGTACTTC. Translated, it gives CASSKDRAKNIQYF.

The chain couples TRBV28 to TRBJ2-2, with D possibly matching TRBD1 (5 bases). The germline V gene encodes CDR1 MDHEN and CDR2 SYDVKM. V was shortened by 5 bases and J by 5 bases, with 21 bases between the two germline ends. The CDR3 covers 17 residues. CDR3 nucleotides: TGTGCCAGCAGTCCGCTGATTGGCAGGGCTGTAACCGGGGAGCTGTTTTTT. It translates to CASSPLIGRAVTGELFF.

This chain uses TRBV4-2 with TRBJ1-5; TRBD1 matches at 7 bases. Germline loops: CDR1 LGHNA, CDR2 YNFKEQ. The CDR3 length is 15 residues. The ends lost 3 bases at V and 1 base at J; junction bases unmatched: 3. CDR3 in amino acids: CASSHSGGSNQPQHF. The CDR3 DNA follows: TGTGCCAGCAGCCACTCAGGGGGGAGCAATCAGCCCCAGCATTTT.

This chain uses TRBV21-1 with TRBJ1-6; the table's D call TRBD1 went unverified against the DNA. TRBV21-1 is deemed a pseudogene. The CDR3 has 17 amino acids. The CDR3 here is CASSKAGPGGYNSPLHF. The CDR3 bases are TGTGCCAGCAGCAAAGCGGGGCCAGGGGGCTATAATTCACCCCTCCACTTT.

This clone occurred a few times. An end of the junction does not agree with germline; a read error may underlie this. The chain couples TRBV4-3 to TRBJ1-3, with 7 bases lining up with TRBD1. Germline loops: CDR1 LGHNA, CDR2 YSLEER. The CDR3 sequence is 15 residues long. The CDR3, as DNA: TGCGCCAGCAGCAAAGACAGGGTCTCTGGAAACACCATATATTTT. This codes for CASSKDRVSGNTIYF.

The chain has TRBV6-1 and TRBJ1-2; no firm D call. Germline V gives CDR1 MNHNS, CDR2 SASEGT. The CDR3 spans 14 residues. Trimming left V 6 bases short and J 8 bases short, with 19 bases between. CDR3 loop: CASSGRPGRGGYTF. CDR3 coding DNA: TGTGCCAGCAGCGGAAGACCTGGGCGAGGGGGCTACACCTTC.

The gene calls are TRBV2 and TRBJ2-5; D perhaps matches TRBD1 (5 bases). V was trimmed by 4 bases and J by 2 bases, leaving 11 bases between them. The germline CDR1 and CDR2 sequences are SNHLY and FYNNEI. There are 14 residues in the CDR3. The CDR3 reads CASSGGHSQETQYF. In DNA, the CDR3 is TGTGCCAGCAGTGGAGGACACTCACAAGAGACCCAGTACTTC.

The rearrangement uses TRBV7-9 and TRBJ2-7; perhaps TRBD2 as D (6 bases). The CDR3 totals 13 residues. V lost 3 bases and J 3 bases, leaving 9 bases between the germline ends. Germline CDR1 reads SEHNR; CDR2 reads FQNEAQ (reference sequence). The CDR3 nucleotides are TGTGCCAGCAGCTTGGGGGACTTCTACGAGCAGTACTTC. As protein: CASSLGDFYEQYF.

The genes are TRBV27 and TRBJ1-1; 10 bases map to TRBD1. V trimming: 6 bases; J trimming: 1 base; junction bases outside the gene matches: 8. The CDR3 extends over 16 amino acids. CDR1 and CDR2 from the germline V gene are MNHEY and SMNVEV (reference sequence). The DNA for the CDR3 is TGTGCCAGCAGGGTACTGACAGGGGGCTCGAACACTGAAGCTTTCTTT. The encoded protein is CASRVLTGGSNTEAFF.

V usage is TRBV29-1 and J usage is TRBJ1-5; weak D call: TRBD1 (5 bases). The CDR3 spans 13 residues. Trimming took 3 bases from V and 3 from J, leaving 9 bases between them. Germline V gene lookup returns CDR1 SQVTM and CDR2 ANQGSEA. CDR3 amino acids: CSVEAGVNQPQHF. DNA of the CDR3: TGCAGCGTTGAGGCGGGGGTCAATCAGCCCCAGCATTTT.

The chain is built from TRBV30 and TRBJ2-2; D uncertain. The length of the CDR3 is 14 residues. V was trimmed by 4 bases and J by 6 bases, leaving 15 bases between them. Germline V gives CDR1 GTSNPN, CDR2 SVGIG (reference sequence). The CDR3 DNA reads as TGTGCCTGGATCAAAGGAACGGGCGCCGGGGAGCTGTTTTTT. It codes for CAWIKGTGAGELFF. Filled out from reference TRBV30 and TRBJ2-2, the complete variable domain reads SQTIHQWPATLVQPVGSPLSLECTVEGTSNPNLYWYRQAAGRGLQLLFYSVGIGQISSEVPQNLSASRPQDRQFILSSKKLLLSDSGFYLCAWIKGTGAGELFFGEGSRLTVL.

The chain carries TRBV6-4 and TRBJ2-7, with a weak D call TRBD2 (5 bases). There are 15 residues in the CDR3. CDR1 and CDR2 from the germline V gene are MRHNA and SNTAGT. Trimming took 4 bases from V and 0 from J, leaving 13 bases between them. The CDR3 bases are TGTGCCAGCAGTGGACGCGGGCTAAGCTCCTACGAGCAGTACTTC. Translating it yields CASSGRGLSSYEQYF.

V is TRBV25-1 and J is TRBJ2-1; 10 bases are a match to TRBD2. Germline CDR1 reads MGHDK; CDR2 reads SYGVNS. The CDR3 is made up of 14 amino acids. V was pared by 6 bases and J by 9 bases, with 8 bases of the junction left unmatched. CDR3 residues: CASSPLAGDSEQFF. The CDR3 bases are TGTGCCAGCAGCCCTCTAGCGGGGGACTCTGAGCAGTTCTTC. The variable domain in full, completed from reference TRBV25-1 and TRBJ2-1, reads EADIYQTPRYLVIGTGKKITLECSQTMGHDKMYWYQQDPGMELHLIHYSYGVNSTEKGDLSSESTVSRIRTEHFPLTLESARPSHTSQYLCASSPLAGDSEQFFGPGTRLTVL.

CDR3 sequence (DNA): TGTGCCAGCAGCAAACTCAACCCCAACCTAACTAGCACAGATACGCAGTATTTT. This sequence encodes CASSKLNPNLTSTDTQYF. The rearrangement joins TRBV21-1 to TRBJ2-3; TRBD2, as called in the table, went unchecked against the DNA. TRBV21-1 is assigned pseudogene status. The CDR3 covers 18 residues.

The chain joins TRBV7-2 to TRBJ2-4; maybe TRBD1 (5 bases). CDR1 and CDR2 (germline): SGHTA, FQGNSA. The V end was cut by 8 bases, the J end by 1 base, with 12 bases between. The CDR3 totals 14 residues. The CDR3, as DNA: TGTGCCAGCTCTGGGGCAGGGGCCAAAAACATTCAGTACTTC. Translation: CASSGAGAKNIQYF. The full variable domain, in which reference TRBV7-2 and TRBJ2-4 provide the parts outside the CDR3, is GAGVSQSPSNKVTEKGKDVELRCDPISGHTALYWYRQSLGQGLEFLIYFQGNSAPDKSGLPSDRFSAERTGGSVSTLTIQRTQQEDSAVYLCASSGAGAKNIQYFGAGTRLSVL.

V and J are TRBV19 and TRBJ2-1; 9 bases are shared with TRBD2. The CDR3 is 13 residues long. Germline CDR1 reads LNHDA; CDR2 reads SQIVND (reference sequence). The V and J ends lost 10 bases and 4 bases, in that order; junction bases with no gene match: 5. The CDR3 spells CATFSGGYNEQFF. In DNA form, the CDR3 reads TGTGCCACCTTTAGCGGGGGTTACAATGAGCAGTTCTTC.

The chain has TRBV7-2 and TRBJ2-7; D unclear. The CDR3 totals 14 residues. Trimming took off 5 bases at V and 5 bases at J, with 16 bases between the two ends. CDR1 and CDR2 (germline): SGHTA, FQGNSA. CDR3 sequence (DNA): TGTGCCAGCAGCCTGATGGGTGGATCGGACGAGCAGTACTTC. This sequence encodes CASSLMGGSDEQYF.

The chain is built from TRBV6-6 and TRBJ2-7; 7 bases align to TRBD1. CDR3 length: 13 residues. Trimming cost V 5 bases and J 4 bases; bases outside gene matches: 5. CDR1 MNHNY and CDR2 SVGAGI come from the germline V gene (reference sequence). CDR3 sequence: CASSNRTGYEQYF. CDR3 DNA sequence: TGTGCCAGCAGTAATAGGACAGGTTACGAGCAGTACTTC.

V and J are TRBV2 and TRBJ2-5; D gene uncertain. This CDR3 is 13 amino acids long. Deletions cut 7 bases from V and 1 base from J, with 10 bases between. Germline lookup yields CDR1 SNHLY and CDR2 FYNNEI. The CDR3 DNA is TGTGCCAGCACGACCACCAGCCAAGAGACCCAGTACTTC. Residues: CASTTTSQETQYF.